The present TCR beta chain was sequenced within a study of blood T cell repertoires in COVID-19. Turning to the study itself: COVID-19 samples, acute and convalescent, were from the United States, Italy and Spain. T cells, B-cell-depleted T cells, or PBMCs supplied cDNA or gDNA.

Source study methods: Amplification from reference gene primers served as the basis for estimated nucleated cell counts. Libraries were prepared by immunoSEQ multiplex PCR; TCRdb keeps only in-frame clonotypes and omits some of them. V and J calls and clone size are as listed in that table; D and trimming were resolved from the DNA. Here the sample spans some 200,000 clones, around nine tenths being singletons. Patients from Seattle were sampled longitudinally, starting during active infection. The CDR3 runs to 17 residues. Trimming took off 0 bases at V and 0 bases at J, with 12 bases between the two ends. The germline V gene has CDR1 SGHVS and CDR2 FQNEAQ. This clone was counted only a few times.

Sequencing was done on a sample of peripheral blood. This clonotype was obtained from a man aged 45-65 years with COVID-19, enrolled during active disease. This rearrangement joins TRBV7-8 to TRBJ1-3; D ambiguous. The CDR3 is CASSLALPRSSGNTIYF. CDR3 DNA sequence: TGTGCCAGCAGCTTAGCCCTACCGCGAAGCTCTGGAAACACCATATATTTT.